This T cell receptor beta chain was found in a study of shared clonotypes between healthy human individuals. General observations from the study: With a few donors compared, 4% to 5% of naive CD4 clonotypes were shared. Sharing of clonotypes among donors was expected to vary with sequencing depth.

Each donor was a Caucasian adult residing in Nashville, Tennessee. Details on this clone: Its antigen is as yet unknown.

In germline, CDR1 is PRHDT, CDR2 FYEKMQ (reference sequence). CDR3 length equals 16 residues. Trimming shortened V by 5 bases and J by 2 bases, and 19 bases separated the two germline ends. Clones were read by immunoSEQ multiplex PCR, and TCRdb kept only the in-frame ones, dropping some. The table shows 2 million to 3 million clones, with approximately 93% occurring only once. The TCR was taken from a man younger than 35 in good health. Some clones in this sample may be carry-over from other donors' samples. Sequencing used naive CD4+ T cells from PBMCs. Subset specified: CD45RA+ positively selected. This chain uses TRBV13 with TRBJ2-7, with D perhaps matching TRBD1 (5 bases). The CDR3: CASSQRGALRPYEQYF. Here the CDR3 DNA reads TGTGCCAGCAGCCAACGTGGGGCCTTAAGACCCTACGAGCAGTACTTC.